This T cell receptor (beta chain) was recovered during a study of spatial heterogeneity in lung cancer. Study overall: From matched bulk RNA-seq came a T cell module score, which showed a strong correlation with TCR transcript counts in tumor regions.

As to time point: sample taken at primary tumor resection. Extraction of whole RNA from tumor, nontumor lung or frozen PBMC preceded unsorted sequencing. The sample holds many counts of this clonotype. As yet, its antigen is unknown. TCRdb redid the calling of the 5' RACE reads with MiXCR, one entry per CDR3 protein. The table has approximately 94,000 distinct CDR3 sequences, roughly 4.5% seen once. General study results and limits: Counts of expanded alpha and beta TCRs within tumors tracked the tumor nonsynonymous mutation count.

V was clipped by 0 bases and J by 1 base, with 3 bases between them. The CDR3 runs to 13 residues. Germline CDR1 and CDR2: DFQATT and SNEGSKA (reference sequence). The material sequenced was lung tumor tissue, taken at surgery. This receptor was identified in a male donor with early-stage non-small cell lung cancer. V gene TRBV20-1 combines with J gene TRBJ2-2; the D is unclear. CDR3 protein: CSARDENTGELFF. The CDR3 DNA reads TGCAGTGCTAGAGATGAGAACACCGGGGAGCTGTTTTTT.